The clone carrying this T cell receptor beta chain was counted between two and nine times. The antigen is undetermined. This specimen belongs to a study of post-analysis software for immune sequencing data. Study-level findings and limits: The study found TRBV5-6, TRBV5-1 and TRBV20-1 among about five TRBV segments more frequent in patients than controls. Strong co-clustering by F measure was evident for samples that had been prepared in the same batch. Controls showed significantly higher normalized Chao1 diversity than did multiple sclerosis patients.

Tagging with unique molecular identifiers was a feature of the TCR beta cDNA libraries. Input of about 0.9 to 10 million T cells yielded roughly 0.5 million cDNA molecules. Using its own MiXCR run on the PCR reads, TCRdb lists one record per CDR3 protein. In the table there are over 700,000 distinct CDR3 sequences, about 27% of which are singletons. The CDR3 consists of 17 residues. V lost 1 base to trimming and J lost 0 bases, with 13 bases between them. Germline assignment: CDR1 LGHNT and CDR2 FRNRAP. Material: blood. V usage is TRBV12-5 and J usage is TRBJ2-1, with D perhaps matching TRBD1 (7 bases). The receptor was isolated from a girl between 5 and 17 years old with multiple sclerosis. The CDR3 sequence is CASGLGRGELSYNEQFF. For the CDR3, the DNA is TGTGCTAGTGGTTTGGGCAGGGGGGAACTCTCCTACAATGAGCAGTTCTTC.